The 15 T cell receptor beta chains below were found in one sample sequenced in a study of T cells in women clearing cervical HPV infection. Repertoires were generated with immunoSEQ multiplex PCR, while TCRdb's copy carries only in-frame clones and drops some. Recorded for this sample: about 23,000 clones. Specimen: blood buffy coat. The receptors were sampled from a woman aged 18-69 years with a cervical HPV16 infection that either progressed to CIN3+ or cleared (not recorded which).

Points on this clone: Compared with germline, one end of the junction differs, possibly owing to a read error. The sequence runs out 3 residues before the end of the CDR3; the remainder is reconstructed from the germline J gene. V is TRBV19 and J is TRBJ1-3; perhaps TRBD1 as D (5 bases). This CDR3 has 17 amino acids. Looked up from germline, CDR1 is LNHDA and CDR2 is SQIVND (reference sequence). The chain's CDR3 is CASSYPTGRSSGSTIYF. The part of the CDR3 DNA that was read is TGTGCCAGTAGTTACCCCACAGGACGAAGCTCTGGAAGCACC. Using reference TRBV19 and TRBJ1-3 for the parts outside the CDR3, the full variable domain is DGGITQSPKYLFRKEGQNVTLSCEQNLNHDAMYWYRQDPGQGLRLIYYSQIVNDFQKGDIAEGYSVSREKKESFPLTVTSAQKNPTAFYLCASSYPTGRSSGSTIYFGEGSWLTVV.

Remarks on this clone: The CDR3 end falls 3 residues outside the read, so it is completed with the germline J gene. The J gene is TRBJ1-2, the V gene TRBV11-1, with 10 bases identical to TRBD1. Germline-derived CDR1 and CDR2 are SGHAT and FQDESV (reference sequence). The CDR3 is 15 residues long. The sequenced part of the CDR3 DNA is TGTGCCAGCAGCAAAACCGGGACAGGGGTTAGAAGC. Translated, it gives CASSKTGTGVRS. The full-length CDR3 reads as CASSKTGTGVRSYTF.

Points on this clone: The CDR3 end falls 3 residues outside the read, so it is completed with the germline J gene. The J gene is TRBJ2-5, the V gene TRBV9; a weak D match, TRBD2 (6 bases). Germline CDR1 reads SGDLS; CDR2 reads YYNGEE. This CDR3 is 15 amino acids long. Trimming removed 0 bases from V and 2 bases from J, with 11 bases in between. The CDR3 region is CASSVAGVRQETQYF. The sequenced CDR3 bases are TGTGCCAGCAGCGTAGCGGGGGTGAGACAAGAGACC.

About this clone: From the germline J gene comes the end of the CDR3, since the read stops 3 residues before it. The genes are TRBV20-1 and TRBJ1-1; 9 bases match TRBD1. The CDR3 extends over 15 amino acids. Trimming took 6 bases from V and 7 from J; bases not matched to a gene: 15. Per germline, CDR1 DFQATT and CDR2 SNEGSKA (reference sequence). The covered CDR3 bases are TGCAGTGCCTCAAAGCGGACAGGGGAGTTTGGTGAA. Translated: CSASKRTGEFGE. The full CDR3 protein is CSASKRTGEFGEAFF.

Concerning this clone: The read is 3 residues too short to cover the CDR3 end, so that end is filled in from the germline J gene. The chain has TRBV5-1 and TRBJ2-3; perhaps TRBD1 as D (6 bases). Deletions cut 4 bases from V and 6 bases from J, with 15 bases between. The CDR3 has 14 residues. In germline, CDR1 is SGHRS, CDR2 YFSETQ. The chain's CDR3 is CASSLGGGMDTQYF. The part of the CDR3 DNA that was read is TGCGCCAGCAGCCTTGGTGGGGGCATGGATACG.

About this clone: Read coverage stops 3 residues before the CDR3 terminus; the germline J gene supplies the remainder. The V and J genes are TRBV7-2 and TRBJ1-1, with a tentative D call TRBD1 (5 bases). The V gene's germline CDR1 is SGHTA and CDR2 FQGNSA. This CDR3 has 13 residues. This CDR3 is CASGFLRGTEAFF. Incomplete CDR3 DNA: TGTGCCAGCGGATTTTTGCGGGGCACCGAA. The full variable domain, with the rest looked up from reference TRBV7-2 and TRBJ1-1, is GAGVSQSPSNKVTEKGKDVELRCDPISGHTALYWYRQSLGQGLEFLIYFQGNSAPDKSGLPSDRFSAERTGGSVSTLTIQRTQQEDSAVYLCASGFLRGTEAFFGQGTRLTVV.

Remarks on this clone: The read halts 3 residues ahead of the CDR3 end, with the missing end drawn from the germline J gene. The chain has TRBV7-3 and TRBJ2-1; 15 positions agree with TRBD2. Trimming took 5 bases from V and 6 from J; bases not matched to a gene: 11. Germline-derived CDR1 and CDR2 are SGHTA and FQGTGA. This CDR3 is 18 amino acids long. Incomplete CDR3 DNA: TGTGCCAGCAGCCAATACGGGACTAGCGGGGGGTTTACCAATGAG. Amino acid sequence: CASSQYGTSGGFTNE. The complete CDR3 reads CASSQYGTSGGFTNEQFF.

On this clone itself: The missing CDR3 end, 3 residues past where the read stops, is filled in from the germline J gene. The chain joins TRBV7-6 to TRBJ2-7, with 7 nucleotides matching TRBD1. Germline V gene sequence: CDR1 SGHVS, CDR2 FNYEAQ. Trimming cost V 3 bases and J 2 bases; bases outside gene matches: 4. This CDR3 contains 14 residues. The CDR3: CASSFRDSPYEQYF. Incomplete CDR3 DNA: TGTGCCAGCAGCTTCAGGGACAGCCCCTACGAG.

Concerning this clone itself: The sequenced fragment ends 3 residues before the CDR3 boundary, so the rest is inferred from the germline J gene. The chain links TRBV5-5 to TRBJ2-2; D possibly corresponds to TRBD1 (6 bases). Germline V gene data show CDR1 as SGHKS and CDR2 as YYEKEE (reference sequence). This CDR3 is built from 13 residues. The CDR3 here is CASSPTGNSPLFF. The part of the CDR3 DNA that was read is TGTGCCAGCAGTCCTACAGGGAATTCACCG.

Concerning this clone: The read ends 3 residues early relative to the CDR3; the germline J gene fills the gap. The chain couples TRBV2 to TRBJ2-2; D is unclear. V was pared by 2 bases and J by 1 base, with 2 bases between. Per the germline V gene, CDR1 is SNHLY and CDR2 is FYNNEI. The CDR3 length is 13 residues. The CDR3 spells CASSEQNTGELFF. The covered CDR3 bases are TGTGCCAGCAGTGAACAGAACACCGGGGAG.

Concerning this clone: The CDR3 is cut off 3 residues early in the read; its end comes from the germline J gene. The chain uses TRBV2 and TRBJ1-2; a weak D match, TRBD1 (6 bases). Germline CDR1 and CDR2: SNHLY and FYNNEI. The V gene lost 7 bases and the J gene lost 3 bases, with 6 bases spanning the gap. The length of the CDR3 is 11 residues. Here the CDR3 reads CASNRDYGYTF. CDR3 DNA, as far as it was read: TGTGCCAGCAACAGGGACTATGGC.

Points on this clone: The read ends 3 residues before the CDR3 terminus; that terminus is restored from the germline J gene. The chain uses TRBV19 and TRBJ1-1; no reliable D call. V lost 3 bases to trimming and J lost 5 bases, with 4 bases between them. Germline V gene data show CDR1 as LNHDA and CDR2 as SQIVND (reference sequence). This CDR3 is 11 amino acids long. The CDR3 reads CASSMRTEAFF. CDR3 DNA, as far as it was read: TGTGCCAGTAGTATGAGGACTGAA.

A note on this clone: The CDR3 end falls 3 residues outside the read, so it is completed with the germline J gene. The chain has TRBV5-1 and TRBJ2-7, with TRBD2 matching over 9 bases. CDR1 SGHRS and CDR2 YFSETQ come from the germline V gene. After removal of 1 base from V and 4 bases from J, the junction contained 9 bases not matched to a gene. This CDR3 spans 16 amino acids. The CDR3 here is CASSLTSGGFGYEQYF. The covered CDR3 bases are TGCGCCAGCAGCTTGACCAGCGGGGGGTTTGGGTACGAG.

About this clone itself: With the read ending 3 residues before the CDR3 end, the germline J gene is used to fill in that end. The chain carries TRBV2 and TRBJ1-2; the D is unclear. Per germline, CDR1 SNHLY and CDR2 FYNNEI. This CDR3 has 17 amino acids. The part of the CDR3 DNA that was read is TGTGCCAGCAGCCCTGCGGGAGAATATTCTTTCAGCGGGGGC. Residues: CASSPAGEYSFSGG. The entire CDR3 protein reads CASSPAGEYSFSGGYTF.

Worth noting for this clone: The observed sequence ends 3 residues before the CDR3 terminus, with the missing tail filled in from the germline J gene. V is TRBV20-1 and J is TRBJ1-4; perhaps TRBD1 as D (5 bases). The germline V gene has CDR1 DFQATT and CDR2 SNEGSKA (reference sequence). The CDR3 consists of 15 residues. The covered CDR3 bases are TGCAGTGCTAGAGATTTAGCCAGGGCGAATTCACCA. It translates to CSARDLARANSP. The CDR3 as a whole reads CSARDLARANSPLFF.